Sequencing of this T cell receptor (beta chain) was carried out in a study of blood T cell repertoires in COVID-19. Study overall: Both acute and convalescent COVID-19 samples were obtained from the United States, Italy and Spain. PBMCs, B-cell-depleted T cells, or T cells were the source of the cDNA or gDNA that made up the material.

Participants' own reports of clinical history determined their cohort assignment. Some clones are missing from TCRdb's copy, which holds only in-frame ones; the method was immunoSEQ multiplex PCR. The sample has about 370,000 clones; 85% to 90% are singletons. V lost 0 bases and J lost 6, with 11 bases in between. Germline CDR1 WSHSY, CDR2 SAAADI. The CDR3 covers 14 residues. The sequence was obtained from a man aged 18 to 30 who had recovered from COVID-19. The chain is built from TRBV10-2 and TRBJ2-5; D is uncertain. Specimen: PBMCs or T cells enriched from blood (not recorded which). CDR3 DNA sequence: TGCGCCAGCAGTGAGTCTGGTAGTTATCAGACCCAGTACTTC. It yields the protein CASSESGSYQTQYF.